A single sample gave rise to the 14 T cell receptor beta chains below, sequenced in a study of T cells after posttransplantation cyclophosphamide (TCRdb year 2016). The receptor library was made with the immunoSEQ multiplex PCR assay. TCRdb took this table from immuneACCESS and kept in-frame rearrangements with V and J called. Such tables lack part of the clones; where checked against another copy, unresolved V genes explain under half of the gap, and the rest is unexplained. The sample contains approximately 52,000 clones, 86% of them found a single time. About 2.8% of the sample lies in the top ten. What was sequenced was PBMCs. These receptors were taken from a young man with a blood cancer, CMV-positive, and with a related stem cell donor.

This chain connects TRBV2 to TRBJ2-1; the match to TRBD1 covers 7 bases. V was clipped by 5 bases and J by 3 bases; unmatched bases: 4. There are 14 residues in the CDR3. In germline, CDR1 is SNHLY, CDR2 FYNNEI. The DNA for the CDR3 is TGTGCCAGCAGTTCCGGGACAGACTACAATGAGCAGTTCTTC. Translating gives CASSSGTDYNEQFF.

This clone showed up just once. The chain is built from TRBV18 and TRBJ2-7; 8 nucleotides align to TRBD2. Germline CDR1 reads KGHSH; CDR2 reads LQKENI. This CDR3 has 14 amino acids. Trimming took 0 bases from V and 2 from J; bases not matched to a gene: 0. CDR3 DNA sequence: TGTGCCAGCTCACCACCGGGACTAGCCTACGAGCAGTACTTC. Translating gives CASSPPGLAYEQYF.

The chain combines TRBV28 with TRBJ2-3; possible D gene TRBD2, 5 bases. CDR1 and CDR2 from the germline V gene are MDHEN and SYDVKM. The CDR3 loop spans 12 amino acids. With 10 bases removed from V and 2 bases from J, the gap between germline ends came to 10 bases. The CDR3 DNA follows: TGTGCCACCGAGAGGGCCACAGATACGCAGTATTTT. Its protein product is CATERATDTQYF.

The J gene is TRBJ2-1, the V gene TRBV4-3; D is possibly TRBD1 (6 bases). Deletions cut 0 bases from V and 8 bases from J, with 14 bases between. This CDR3 region has 15 residues. Germline lookup yields CDR1 LGHNA and CDR2 YSLEER. In DNA, the CDR3 is TGCGCCAGCAGCCAAGAGTTCAGGGGCATCTATGAGCAGTTCTTC. It specifies CASSQEFRGIYEQFF.

V gene TRBV2 combines with J gene TRBJ1-6; 7 nucleotides agree with TRBD1. This CDR3 contains 14 residues. The ends lost 5 bases at V and 8 bases at J; junction bases unmatched: 6. The germline CDR1 and CDR2 sequences are SNHLY and FYNNEI. CDR3 residues: CASSLQGSDSPLHF. The CDR3 nucleotides are TGTGCCAGCAGTTTACAGGGGTCTGATTCACCCCTCCACTTT. Supplemented by reference TRBV2 and TRBJ1-6, the full variable domain reads EPEVTQTPSHQVTQMGQEVILRCVPISNHLYFYWYRQILGQKVEFLVSFYNNEISEKSEIFDDQFSVERPDGSNFTLKIRSTKLEDSAMYFCASSLQGSDSPLHFGNGTRLTVT.

The chain has TRBV27 and TRBJ1-1; D is undetermined. Trimming removed 0 bases from V and 0 bases from J, with 8 bases in between. Germline loops: CDR1 MNHEY, CDR2 SMNVEV (reference sequence). This CDR3 region has 15 residues. CDR3 bases: TGTGCCAGCAGTTTATCCGGGTCGTTGAACACTGAAGCTTTCTTT. Translation: CASSLSGSLNTEAFF.

This chain uses TRBV28 with TRBJ2-7, with TRBD1 as a possible D gene (5 bases). This CDR3 spans 13 amino acids. Germline CDR1 reads MDHEN; CDR2 reads SYDVKM. The V end was cut by 3 bases, the J end by 2 bases, with 8 bases between. The CDR3 spells CASSLLQAYEQYF. As DNA, the CDR3 is TGTGCCAGCAGTTTGCTACAGGCCTACGAGCAGTACTTC.

J is TRBJ2-1 and V is TRBV4-3; the match to TRBD2 covers 8 bases. The CDR3 is 16 amino acids. Germline trimming cut 4 bases from V and 8 bases from J; bases unmatched to any gene: 13. Germline V lookup: CDR1 LGHNA, CDR2 YSLEER. CDR3 DNA: TGCGCCAGCAGCCTACAACCAGCGGGAGTCTCAGATGAGCAGTTCTTC. It encodes CASSLQPAGVSDEQFF.

This clone is medium-sized in the sample. The rearrangement joins TRBV19 to TRBJ2-5; D call uncertain. With 3 bases removed from V and 2 bases from J, the gap between germline ends came to 7 bases. Per germline, CDR1 LNHDA and CDR2 SQIVND (reference sequence). The CDR3 consists of 13 residues. CDR3: CASSIAQQETQYF. The DNA for the CDR3 is TGTGCCAGTAGTATTGCACAACAAGAGACCCAGTACTTC. Filled out from reference TRBV19 and TRBJ2-5, the complete variable domain reads DGGITQSPKYLFRKEGQNVTLSCEQNLNHDAMYWYRQDPGQGLRLIYYSQIVNDFQKGDIAEGYSVSREKKESFPLTVTSAQKNPTAFYLCASSIAQQETQYFGPGTRLLVL.

Written as DNA, the CDR3 is TGCGCCAGCAGTGAAAACAGGGGGAGGAACACTGAAGCTTTCTTT. Its translation is CASSENRGRNTEAFF. The chain couples TRBV10-1 to TRBJ1-1, with 8 bases lining up with TRBD1. Trimming removed 3 bases from V and 1 base from J; junction bases left unmatched: 4. The CDR3 has 15 amino acids. Germline V CDR1 and CDR2: WNHNN, SYGVQD (reference sequence).

The chain carries TRBV7-8 and TRBJ1-2; TRBD1 is a possible D gene (5 bases). CDR1 SGHVS and CDR2 FQNEAQ come from the germline V gene. With 1 base removed from V and 0 bases from J, the gap between germline ends came to 18 bases. The CDR3 has 18 residues. The CDR3 nucleotides read TGTGCCAGCAGCTTAGTTAGGTCAGGGCATTTAGCTAACTATGGCTACACCTTC. It specifies CASSLVRSGHLANYGYTF. Using reference TRBV7-8 and TRBJ1-2 for the parts outside the CDR3, the full variable domain is GAGVSQSPRYKVAKRGQDVALRCDPISGHVSLFWYQQALGQGPEFLTYFQNEAQLDKSGLPSDRFFAERPEGSVSTLKIQRTQQEDSAVYLCASSLVRSGHLANYGYTFGSGTRLTVV.

The genes are TRBV7-3 and TRBJ1-1; no reliable D call. V dropped 5 bases and J dropped 0 bases, with 7 bases sitting between them. The CDR3 length is 13 residues. Germline V gene lookup returns CDR1 SGHTA and CDR2 FQGTGA. The CDR3 loop is CASSPSLNTEAFF. The CDR3 region has the DNA TGTGCCAGCAGCCCGAGTTTGAACACTGAAGCTTTCTTT.

The V gene is TRBV7-3, the J gene TRBJ2-1; tentative D call: TRBD1 (5 bases). The CDR3 totals 15 residues. The V end lost 4 bases, the J end lost 4 bases, and 14 bases lay between the germline ends. Looked up from germline, CDR1 is SGHTA and CDR2 is FQGTGA. The CDR3 here is CASSSSRGTYNEQFF. CDR3 nucleotide sequence: TGTGCCAGCAGCTCATCTAGGGGCACATACAATGAGCAGTTCTTC.

There are a few counts of this clone. The V call is TRBV5-1, the J call TRBJ2-3, with 9 bases matching TRBD2. Germline trimming cut 0 bases from V and 6 bases from J; bases unmatched to any gene: 11. The CDR3 sequence is 17 residues long. CDR1 and CDR2 from the germline V gene are SGHRS and YFSETQ. The CDR3 nucleotides read TGCGCCAGCAGCTTGGGAATGGGTAGCGGGAGTGCGGATACGCAGTATTTT. This codes for CASSLGMGSGSADTQYF.